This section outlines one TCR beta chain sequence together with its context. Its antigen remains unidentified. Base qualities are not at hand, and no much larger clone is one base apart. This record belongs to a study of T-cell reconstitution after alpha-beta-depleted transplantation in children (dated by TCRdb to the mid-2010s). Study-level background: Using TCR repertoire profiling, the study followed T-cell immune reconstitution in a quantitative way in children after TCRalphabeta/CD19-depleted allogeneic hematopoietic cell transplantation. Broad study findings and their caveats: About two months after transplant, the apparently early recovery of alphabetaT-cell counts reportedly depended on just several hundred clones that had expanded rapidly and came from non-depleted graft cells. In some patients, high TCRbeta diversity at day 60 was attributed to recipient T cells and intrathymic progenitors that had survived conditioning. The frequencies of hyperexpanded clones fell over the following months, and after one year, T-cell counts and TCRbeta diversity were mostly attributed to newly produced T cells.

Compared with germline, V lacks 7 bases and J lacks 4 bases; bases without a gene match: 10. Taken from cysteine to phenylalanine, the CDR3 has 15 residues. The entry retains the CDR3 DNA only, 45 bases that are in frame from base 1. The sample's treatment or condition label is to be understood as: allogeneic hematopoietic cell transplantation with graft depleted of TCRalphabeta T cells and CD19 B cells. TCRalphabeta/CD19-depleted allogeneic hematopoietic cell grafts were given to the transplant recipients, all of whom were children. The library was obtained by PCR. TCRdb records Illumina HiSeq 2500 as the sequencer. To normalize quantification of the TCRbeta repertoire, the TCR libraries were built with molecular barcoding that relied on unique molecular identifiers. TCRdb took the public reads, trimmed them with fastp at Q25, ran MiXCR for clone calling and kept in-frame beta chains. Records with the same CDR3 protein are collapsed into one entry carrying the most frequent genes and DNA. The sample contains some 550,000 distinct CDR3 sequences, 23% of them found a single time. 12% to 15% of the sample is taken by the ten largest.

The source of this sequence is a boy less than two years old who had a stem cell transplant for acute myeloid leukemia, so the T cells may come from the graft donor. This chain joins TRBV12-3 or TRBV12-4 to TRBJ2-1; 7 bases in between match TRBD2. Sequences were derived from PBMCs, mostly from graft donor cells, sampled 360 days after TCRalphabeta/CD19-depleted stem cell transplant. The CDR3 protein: CASKRRDYHYNEQFF. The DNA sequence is TGTGCCAGCAAGCGCAGGGACTACCATTACAATGAGCAGTTCTTC.